This TCR beta chain emerged from a study of cytomegalovirus exposure and HLA in healthy donors. PCR was performed using 60 Vbeta and 13 Jbeta primers. Repertoires were generated with immunoSEQ multiplex PCR, while TCRdb's copy carries only in-frame clones and drops some. This sample has under 200,000 clones, with 75% found just once. In its sample, this clone was seen a few times. Its antigen is not known. Study-wide findings and caveats: A few chains tied to CMV proved CMV antigen-specific in vitro. Researchers counted around 150 TCR beta chains as cytomegalovirus-associated.

The CDR3 loop spans 15 amino acids. V lost 5 bases and J lost 6, with 17 bases in between. CDR1 MNHEY and CDR2 SMNVEV come from the germline V gene (reference sequence). This clonotype was obtained from a female donor in good health and CMV-seronegative. The sequencing input was PBMCs. This chain links TRBV27 with TRBJ2-1, with a possible D match to TRBD2 (6 bases). The CDR3 bases are TGTGCCAGCAGTCAGCCGGGACTGTCCCTCAATGAGCAGTTCTTC. Translating it yields CASSQPGLSLNEQFF.